This T cell receptor beta chain stems from a study of cytomegalovirus exposure and HLA in healthy donors. PCR primers comprised 60 Vbeta and 13 Jbeta primers. The repertoire was sequenced with immunoSEQ multiplex PCR; TCRdb's copy has only in-frame clones and lacks some. The sample yields roughly 180,000 clones, approximately 80% seen once. Regarding this clone: No antigen is known for it.

Study-wide results and caveats: The authors listed 150 to 200 TCR beta chains as cytomegalovirus-associated.

The sequence derives from a man aged 18 to 35 in good health and CMV-seronegative. Sequencing used PBMCs.

The CDR3 DNA follows: TGTGCCAGCACGGACAGGGGGCACCTTAACTATGGCTACACCTTC. Translated: CASTDRGHLNYGYTF. J is TRBJ1-2 and V is TRBV6-1, with 11 bases fitting TRBD1. Germline V gives CDR1 MNHNS, CDR2 SASEGT. Losses at the gene ends were 7 bases for V and 1 base for J; bases not matched to a gene: 5. CDR3 length: 15 amino acids.